The source of this TCR beta chain is a study of post-analysis software for immune sequencing data. Whole-study results and caveats: Controls had lower frequencies than patients of about 5 TRBV segments, which included TRBV5-6, TRBV5-1 and TRBV20-1.

In germline, CDR1 is MGHDK, CDR2 SYGVNS. V lost 3 bases and J 13 bases, leaving 16 bases between the germline ends. The CDR3 has 13 amino acids. This clonotype was counted a few times. Its antigen is undetermined. TCR beta cDNA libraries included unique molecular identifiers. MiXCR, run by TCRdb on the PCR reads, gives a single entry per CDR3 protein. The sample shows approximately 730,000 distinct CDR3 sequences, 35% to 55% of them seen only once. Sequences were obtained from blood. The genes are TRBV25-1 and TRBJ2-4, with D maybe TRBD2 (5 bases). The TCR was taken from a girl between 10 and 17 years old with multiple sclerosis. CDR3 loop: CASSDYSPREQYF. The CDR3 DNA follows: TGTGCCAGCAGTGATTACTCGCCTAGGGAGCAGTACTTC.